The clone carrying this T cell receptor (beta chain) occurred a few times. Generated by immunoSEQ multiplex PCR, the TCRdb table keeps only in-frame clones and is missing some. The repertoire holds just over 200,000 clones, with 65% to 90% as singletons. The data are from a study of blood T cell repertoires in COVID-19. About the research overall: COVID-19 samples collected from the United States, Italy and Spain covered acute and convalescent phases.

The receptor's source is a man older than 75 with acute or convalescent COVID-19. The specimen was peripheral blood.

The DNA of the CDR3 is TGTGCCACCCAGACAGGGTTCGGCACTGAAGCTTTCTTT. Amino acid sequence: CATQTGFGTEAFF. This chain uses TRBV19 with TRBJ1-1, with TRBD1 matching 7 bases. Germline-derived CDR1 and CDR2 are LNHDA and SQIVND (reference sequence). V lost 10 bases and J lost 4; bases outside the gene matches: 9. This CDR3 contains 13 residues.